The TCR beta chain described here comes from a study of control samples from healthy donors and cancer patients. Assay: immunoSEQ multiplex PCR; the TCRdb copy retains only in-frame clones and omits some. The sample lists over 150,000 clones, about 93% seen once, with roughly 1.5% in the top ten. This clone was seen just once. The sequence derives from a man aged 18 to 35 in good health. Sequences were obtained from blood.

CDR3 nucleotides: TGTGCCAGCAGCTTAGAGGGCAGGATTTCGGCTAACTATGGCTACACCTTC. It translates to CASSLEGRISANYGYTF. The chain links TRBV7-8 to TRBJ1-2; D remains ambiguous. V lost 1 base, J lost 0 bases, and 15 bases lay in between. CDR3 size: 17 residues. Looked up from germline, CDR1 is SGHVS and CDR2 is FQNEAQ.